The rows below give T cell receptor beta chains drawn from one sample of a study of cytomegalovirus exposure and HLA in healthy donors. Measured with immunoSEQ multiplex PCR; TCRdb has only the in-frame clones, and not every one. Here the sample spans about 190,000 clones, about 80% being singletons. The sequencing sample was made of PBMCs. All receptors derive from a boy between 10 and 17 years old in good health and CMV-seronegative. Both conserved end residues are part of each CDR3. The order of the fields is V gene, D gene, clone size, J gene, CDR3 protein, CDR3 DNA. A D gene is named only where the DNA matches it firmly. For some rows the clone size is stated as once, few or many, or as a class when expanded; others skip it.

TRBV2	-	-	TRBJ1-2	CASSARGDGYTF	TGTGCCAGCAGTGCTCGGGGTGATGGCTACACCTTC
TRBV13	TRBD1	-	TRBJ1-2	CASSLRGQGFLGYTF	TGTGCCAGCAGCTTACGAGGACAGGGGTTTTTGGGCTACACCTTC
TRBV19	TRBD1	-	TRBJ1-2	CASSLPSGQGYGYTF	TGTGCCAGTAGTCTTCCCAGCGGACAGGGCTATGGCTACACCTTC
TRBV7-9	-	-	TRBJ1-2	CASSLGAGREDYGYTF	TGTGCCAGCAGCTTAGGGGCAGGGAGGGAAGACTATGGCTACACCTTC
TRBV4-3	-	-	TRBJ2-4	CASSREANIQYF	TGCGCCAGCAGCCGGGAGGCAAACATTCAGTACTTC
TRBV30	-	once	TRBJ1-2	CAWSMDSNYGYTF	TGTGCCTGGAGTATGGACAGTAACTATGGCTACACCTTC
TRBV4-2	-	-	TRBJ1-4	CASSQEADSNEKLFF	TGTGCCAGCAGCCAAGAAGCGGACTCCAATGAAAAACTGTTTTTT
TRBV5-4	TRBD1	-	TRBJ1-2	CASSPGRGGVYGYTF	TGTGCCAGCAGCCCCGGTAGAGGGGGCGTCTATGGCTACACCTTC
TRBV19	TRBD1	-	TRBJ1-1	CASSLQGGEAFF	TGTGCCAGTAGTTTACAGGGGGGTGAAGCTTTCTTT
TRBV4-1	TRBD2	-	TRBJ2-1	CASSHRTSGISYNEQFF	TGCGCCAGCAGCCATCGGACTAGCGGGATTTCTTACAATGAGCAGTTCTTC
TRBV5-8	-	-	TRBJ2-7	CASSLHLYEQYF	TGTGCCAGCAGCTTGCATCTTTACGAGCAGTACTTC
TRBV5-6	TRBD2	-	TRBJ2-1	CASSPPSGTSNNEQFF	TGTGCCAGCAGCCCTCCCTCCGGGACTAGCAACAATGAGCAGTTCTTC
TRBV2	-	once	TRBJ1-1	CARVWGDDNTEAFF	TGTGCCAGGGTTTGGGGGGATGACAACACTGAAGCTTTCTTT